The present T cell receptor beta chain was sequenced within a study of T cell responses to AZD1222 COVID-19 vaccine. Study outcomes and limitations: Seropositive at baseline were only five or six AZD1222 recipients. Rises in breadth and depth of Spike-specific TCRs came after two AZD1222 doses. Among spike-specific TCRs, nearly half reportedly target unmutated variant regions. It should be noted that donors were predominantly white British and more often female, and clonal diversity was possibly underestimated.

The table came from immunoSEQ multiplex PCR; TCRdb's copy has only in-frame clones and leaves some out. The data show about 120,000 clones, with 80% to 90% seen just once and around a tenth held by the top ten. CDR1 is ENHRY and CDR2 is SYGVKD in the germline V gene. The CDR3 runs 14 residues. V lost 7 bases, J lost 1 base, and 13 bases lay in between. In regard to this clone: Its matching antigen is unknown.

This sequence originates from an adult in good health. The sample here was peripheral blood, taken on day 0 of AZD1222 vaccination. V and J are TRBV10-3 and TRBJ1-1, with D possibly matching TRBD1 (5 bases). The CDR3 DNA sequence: TGTGCCATCACCTCGGGGCTCACGAACACTGAAGCTTTCTTT. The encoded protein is CAITSGLTNTEAFF.